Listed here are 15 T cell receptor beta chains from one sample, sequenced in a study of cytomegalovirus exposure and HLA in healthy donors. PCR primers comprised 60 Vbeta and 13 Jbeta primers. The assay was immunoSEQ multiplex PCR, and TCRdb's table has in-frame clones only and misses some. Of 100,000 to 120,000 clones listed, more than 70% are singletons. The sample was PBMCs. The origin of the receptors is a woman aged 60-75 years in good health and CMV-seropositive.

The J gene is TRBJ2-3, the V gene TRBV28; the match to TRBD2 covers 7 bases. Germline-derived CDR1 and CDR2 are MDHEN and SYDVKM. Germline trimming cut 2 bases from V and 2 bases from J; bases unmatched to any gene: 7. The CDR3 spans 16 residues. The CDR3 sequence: CASSLAASGDTDTQYF. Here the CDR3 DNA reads TGTGCCAGCAGTTTAGCGGCTAGCGGAGACACAGATACGCAGTATTTT.

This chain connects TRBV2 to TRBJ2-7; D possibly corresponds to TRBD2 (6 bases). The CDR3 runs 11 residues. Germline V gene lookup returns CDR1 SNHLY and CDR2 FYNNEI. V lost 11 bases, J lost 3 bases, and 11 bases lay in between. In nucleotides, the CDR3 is TGTGCCGGAGGGACTTACTACGAGCAGTACTTC. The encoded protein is CAGGTYYEQYF.

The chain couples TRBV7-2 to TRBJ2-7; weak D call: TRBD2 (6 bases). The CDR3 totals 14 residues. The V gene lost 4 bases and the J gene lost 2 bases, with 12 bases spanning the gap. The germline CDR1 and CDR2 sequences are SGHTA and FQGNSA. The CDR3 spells CASSYFSGAYEQYF. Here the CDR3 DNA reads TGTGCCAGCAGCTATTTTAGCGGAGCCTACGAGCAGTACTTC.

CDR3 coding DNA: TGTGCCACCAGCAGACAAATGACTACAACGAACACCGGGGAGCTGTTTTTT. It translates to CATSRQMTTTNTGELFF. The chain joins TRBV15 to TRBJ2-2; weak D call: TRBD2 (5 bases). The CDR3 has 17 amino acids. Trimming pared 2 bases from V and 0 bases from J, leaving 13 bases between. CDR1 and CDR2 from the germline V gene are LNHNV and YYDKDF (reference sequence).

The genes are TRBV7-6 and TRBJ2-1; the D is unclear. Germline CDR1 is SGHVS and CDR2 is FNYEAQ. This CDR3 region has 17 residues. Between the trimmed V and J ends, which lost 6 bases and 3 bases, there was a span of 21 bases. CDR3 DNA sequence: TGTGCCAGCAGTCCCCCCAGCGCCACGCTCCGCTACAATGAGCAGTTCTTC. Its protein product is CASSPPSATLRYNEQFF.

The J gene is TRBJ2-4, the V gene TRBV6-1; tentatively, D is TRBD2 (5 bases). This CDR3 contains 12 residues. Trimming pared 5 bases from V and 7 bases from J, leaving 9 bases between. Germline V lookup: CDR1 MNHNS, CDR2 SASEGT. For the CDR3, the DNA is TGTGCCAGCAGTCCACTAGGGAACATTCAGTACTTC. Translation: CASSPLGNIQYF.

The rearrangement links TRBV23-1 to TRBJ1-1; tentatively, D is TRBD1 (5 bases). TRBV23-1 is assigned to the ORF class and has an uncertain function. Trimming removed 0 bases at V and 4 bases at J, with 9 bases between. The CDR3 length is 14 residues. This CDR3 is CASSQSMGGTEAFF. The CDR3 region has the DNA TGCGCCAGCAGTCAATCGATGGGGGGCACTGAAGCTTTCTTT.

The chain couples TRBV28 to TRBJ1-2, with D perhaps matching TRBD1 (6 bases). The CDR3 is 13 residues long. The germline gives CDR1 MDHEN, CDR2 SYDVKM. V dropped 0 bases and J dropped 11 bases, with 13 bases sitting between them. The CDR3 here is CASSLWQGLGYTF. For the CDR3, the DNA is TGTGCCAGCAGTTTATGGCAGGGGTTAGGTTACACCTTC.

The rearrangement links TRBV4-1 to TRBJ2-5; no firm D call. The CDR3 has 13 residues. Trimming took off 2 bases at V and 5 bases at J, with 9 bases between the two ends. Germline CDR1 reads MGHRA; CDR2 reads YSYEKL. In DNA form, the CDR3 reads TGCGCCAGCAGCCAATTCCGTTCTGAGACCCAGTACTTC. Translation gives CASSQFRSETQYF.

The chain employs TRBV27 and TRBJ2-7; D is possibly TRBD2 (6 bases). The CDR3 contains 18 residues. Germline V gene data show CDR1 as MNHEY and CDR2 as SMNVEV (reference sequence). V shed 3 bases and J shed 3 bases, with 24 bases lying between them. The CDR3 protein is CASSFRSAGFRAYYEQYF. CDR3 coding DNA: TGTGCCAGCAGTTTCCGCTCGGCGGGGTTTCGGGCCTACTACGAGCAGTACTTC.

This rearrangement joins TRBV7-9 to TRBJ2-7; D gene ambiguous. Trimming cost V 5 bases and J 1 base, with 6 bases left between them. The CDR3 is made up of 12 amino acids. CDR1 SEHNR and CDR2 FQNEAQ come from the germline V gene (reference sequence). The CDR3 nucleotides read TGTGCCAGCAGCCCCGTGTCCTACGAGCAGTACTTC. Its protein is CASSPVSYEQYF.

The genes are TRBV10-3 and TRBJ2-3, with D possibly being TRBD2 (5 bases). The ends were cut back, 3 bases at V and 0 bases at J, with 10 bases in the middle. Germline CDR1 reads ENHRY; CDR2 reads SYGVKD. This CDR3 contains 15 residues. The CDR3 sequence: CAISDTGGSTDTQYF. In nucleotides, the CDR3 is TGTGCCATCAGTGACACGGGCGGGAGCACAGATACGCAGTATTTT.

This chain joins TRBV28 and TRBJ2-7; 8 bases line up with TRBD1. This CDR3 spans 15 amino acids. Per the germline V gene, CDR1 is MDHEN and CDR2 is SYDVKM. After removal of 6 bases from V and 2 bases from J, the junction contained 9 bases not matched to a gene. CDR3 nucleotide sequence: TGTGCCAGCAGCTTGACAGGGGCCCTAGCCTACGAGCAGTACTTC. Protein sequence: CASSLTGALAYEQYF.

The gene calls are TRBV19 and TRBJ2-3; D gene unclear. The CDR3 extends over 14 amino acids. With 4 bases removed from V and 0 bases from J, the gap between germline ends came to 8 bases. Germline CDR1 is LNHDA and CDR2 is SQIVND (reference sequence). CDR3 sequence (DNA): TGTGCCAGTAGTACTGTTTCTAGCACAGATACGCAGTATTTT. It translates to CASSTVSSTDTQYF.

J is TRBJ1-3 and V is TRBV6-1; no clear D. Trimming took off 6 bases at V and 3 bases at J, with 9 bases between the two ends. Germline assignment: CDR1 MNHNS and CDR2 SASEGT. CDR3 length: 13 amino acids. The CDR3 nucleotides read TGTGCCAGCAGCCCTCCCCTTGGAAACACCATATATTTT. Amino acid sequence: CASSPPLGNTIYF.